The T cell receptor (beta chain) described here comes from a study of cytomegalovirus exposure and HLA in healthy donors. The PCR ran on 60 Vbeta and 13 Jbeta primers. Some clones are missing from TCRdb's copy, which holds only in-frame ones; the method was immunoSEQ multiplex PCR. This table holds about 200,000 clones, 81% found once. The length of the CDR3 is 15 residues. V was shortened by 4 bases and J by 3 bases, with 14 bases between the two germline ends. The germline V gene encodes CDR1 SGHRS and CDR2 YFSETQ. The sample comprised PBMCs. The clonotype was recovered from a man aged 18 to 35 in good health and CMV-seronegative. This chain connects TRBV5-1 to TRBJ2-4; possibly TRBD1 for D (6 bases). The CDR3 protein is CASSQGTSGKNIQYF. The CDR3, as DNA: TGCGCCAGCAGCCAGGGGACAAGTGGCAAAAACATTCAGTACTTC. Complete variable domain (other parts from reference TRBV5-1 and TRBJ2-4): KAGVTQTPRYLIKTRGQQVTLSCSPISGHRSVSWYQQTPGQGLQFLFEYFSETQRNKGNFPGRFSGRQFSNSRSEMNVSTLELGDSALYLCASSQGTSGKNIQYFGAGTRLSVL.